This is a list of T cell receptor beta chains from one sample in a study of cytomegalovirus exposure and HLA in healthy donors. Sequenced by immunoSEQ multiplex PCR; TCRdb stores in-frame clones only, minus some. The sample lists about 120,000 clones, roughly 70% occurring once. The material sequenced was PBMCs. Receptors were obtained from a woman aged 40-49 years in good health and CMV-seropositive. CDR3s include the opening cysteine and the closing phenylalanine or tryptophan. Fields, in order: clone size, V gene, J gene, D gene, CDR3 DNA, CDR3 protein. D genes are given only for firm matches. Size tells how often a clone was seen (once, few, many) or the class of an expanded clone, and some rows leave it out.

>few|TRBV27|TRBJ1-2|NA
TGTGCCAGCAGTTTTATTCAGGGGAACTATGGCTACACCTTC
CASSFIQGNYGYTF
>few|TRBV4-3|TRBJ2-1|TRBD2
TGCGCCAGCAGCCCGTCCGACGGCCTAGCGGGTAACAATGAGCAGTTCTTC
CASSPSDGLAGNNEQFF
>NA|TRBV5-1|TRBJ2-1|NA
TGCGCCAGCAACTTCGAGGCGGGAAGCTCCTACAATGAGCAGTTCTTC
CASNFEAGSSYNEQFF
>few|TRBV27|TRBJ2-4|TRBD1
TGTGCCAGCAGTTTATTGGCACTAGGGACAGGGATTTTTCCAAACATTCAGTACTTC
CASSLLALGTGIFPNIQYF
>NA|TRBV4-3|TRBJ2-3|TRBD2
TGCGCCAGCAGCCAAGGGTGGACTAGCGGGAGGGCGGGCACAGATACGCAGTATTTT
CASSQGWTSGRAGTDTQYF
>NA|TRBV30|TRBJ2-7|NA
TGTGCCTGGAGTAACAGGGCGTACGAGCAGTACTTC
CAWSNRAYEQYF
>few|TRBV7-8|TRBJ1-4|NA
TGTGCCAGCAGCCCATACGGGATGTTAGGTGAAAAACTGTTTTTT
CASSPYGMLGEKLFF
>NA|TRBV5-6|TRBJ2-7|TRBD2
TGTGCCAGCAGCTCCGGACTAGCGGGGGGTAGGGACGAGCAGTACTTC
CASSSGLAGGRDEQYF
>NA|TRBV6-5|TRBJ2-7|NA
TGTGCCAGCAGGCAGGGTGGCGAGCAGTACTTC
CASRQGGEQYF
>NA|TRBV19|TRBJ1-2|NA
TGTGCCAGTAGCCGCAGGGAACTAATGGGCTACACCTTC
CASSRRELMGYTF
>once|TRBV4-2|TRBJ2-2|TRBD2
TGTGCCAGCAGCCAAGATGAGACTAGCGGGAGTGGGGAGCTGTTTTTT
CASSQDETSGSGELFF
>once|TRBV7-7|TRBJ2-5|TRBD2
TGTGCCAGCAGCATTCGGGGGGGCCAAGAGACCCAGTACTTC
CASSIRGGQETQYF
>NA|TRBV19|TRBJ2-5|NA
TGTGCCAGTAGTAGAGGGGGGAGCGGGGAAGAGACCCAGTACTTC
CASSRGGSGEETQYF
>NA|TRBV25-1|TRBJ2-7|NA
TGTGCCAGCAGTGACAGGGGAACCTACGAGCAGTACTTC
CASSDRGTYEQYF
>NA|TRBV7-9|TRBJ2-7|NA
TGTTCCAGCAGCCCCCAGTTGGCGGCGGGCTACGAGCAGTACTTC
CSSSPQLAAGYEQYF
>NA|TRBV11-2|TRBJ2-5|NA
TGTGCCAGCAGCTCCCATCTAGTTCCCGAGACCCAGTACTTC
CASSSHLVPETQYF
>NA|TRBV7-2|TRBJ1-4|NA
TGTGCCAGCAGCTTAGGTCTGACAGAAAATGAAAAACTGTTTTTT
CASSLGLTENEKLFF
>NA|TRBV4-1|TRBJ1-4|NA
TGCGCCAGCAGTGTCGGTGAAAAACTGTTTTTT
CASSVGEKLFF
>NA|TRBV5-4|TRBJ2-7|NA
TGTGCCAGCAGCTTGAAGCGACAGGGGACTACCTACGAGCAGTACTTC
CASSLKRQGTTYEQYF
>few|TRBV6-5|TRBJ1-1|NA
TGTGCCAGCAGTCAGCAGGGTGGCACTGAAGCTTTCTTT
CASSQQGGTEAFF
>NA|TRBV6-5|TRBJ1-5|TRBD1
TGTGCCAGCAGAAATACAGGGGAATACAATCAGCCCCAGCATTTT
CASRNTGEYNQPQHF
>few|TRBV2|TRBJ2-2|TRBD2
TGTGCCAGCAGTGGACTAGCGGGAGGGCCCACCGGGGAGCTGTTTTTT
CASSGLAGGPTGELFF
>NA|TRBV2|TRBJ1-5|TRBD1
TGTGCCAGCAGGGGGACAGGGGCGCTCAATCAGCCCCAGCATTTT
CASRGTGALNQPQHF
>NA|TRBV7-2|TRBJ1-5|NA
TGTGCCAGCAGCCCGGCAGGGTTTCGAAATCAGCCCCAGCATTTT
CASSPAGFRNQPQHF
>NA|TRBV2|TRBJ2-3|TRBD2
TGTGCCAGCAGTTGGACTAGCGGGGGGATTACAGATACGCAGTATTTT
CASSWTSGGITDTQYF
>NA|TRBV10-2|TRBJ2-5|NA
TGCGCCAGCAGTGAGTCGACGGGAGCGGGCCAAGAGACCCAGTACTTC
CASSESTGAGQETQYF
>few|TRBV7-8|TRBJ1-5|NA
TGTGCCAGCAGCTTACAGGGGCTTTATCAGCCCCAGCATTTT
CASSLQGLYQPQHF
>NA|TRBV7-6|TRBJ1-5|TRBD1
TGTGCCAGCAGCTTGTTTAACAGGGGGCGCGGAAATCAGCCCCAGCATTTT
CASSLFNRGRGNQPQHF
>NA|TRBV7-2|TRBJ2-1|TRBD2
TGTGCCAGCAGCTTGGATACTAGCGGGGCCTACAATGAGCAGTTCTTC
CASSLDTSGAYNEQFF
>NA|TRBV7-2|TRBJ1-1|NA
TGTGCCAGCAGCCCAAAAAATGACAGGGAAGCTTTCTTT
CASSPKNDREAFF
>NA|TRBV7-3|TRBJ1-6|TRBD1
TGTGCCAGCAGCTTATGGGACAGGGGACGTTCACCCCTCCACTTT
CASSLWDRGRSPLHF
>NA|TRBV18|TRBJ1-5|NA
TGTGCCAGCTCACCGTTCAGGGAAAATCAGCCCCAGCATTTT
CASSPFRENQPQHF
>NA|TRBV27|TRBJ1-1|TRBD1
TGTGCCAGCAGGCAGGGGGGAACTGAAGCTTTCTTT
CASRQGGTEAFF
>NA|TRBV9|TRBJ1-1|TRBD1
TGTGCCAGCAGCGTAGTCGACAGGGAAATTAACACTGAAGCTTTCTTT
CASSVVDREINTEAFF
>NA|TRBV28|TRBJ1-2|NA
TGTGCCAGCCGGGGCGGGGCAGACTACTATGGCTACACCTTC
CASRGGADYYGYTF
>few|TRBV10-3|TRBJ1-6|TRBD1
TGTGCCATCAGTGAGTCGGGGGACAGGGGTTCACCCCTCCACTTT
CAISESGDRGSPLHF
>NA|TRBV14|TRBJ2-7|TRBD2
TGTGCCAGCAGCCATGGCGGGGGACAGTACTTC
CASSHGGGQYF
>NA|TRBV30|TRBJ1-5|NA
TGTGCCTGGAGTGTAGGCCAGGGGAGACAGCCCCAGCATTTT
CAWSVGQGRQPQHF
>NA|TRBV13|TRBJ1-2|TRBD1
TGTGCCAGCAGCCCGGGACAGGGGAGCTATGGCTACACCTTC
CASSPGQGSYGYTF
>NA|TRBV7-3|TRBJ2-2|TRBD1
TGTGCCAGCAGCGCCAACAGGGGGCGAGTCGCCGGGGAGCTGTTTTTT
CASSANRGRVAGELFF
>NA|TRBV5-1|TRBJ2-3|TRBD2
TGCGCCAGCAGCTTGGGTAGCGGGCCTTCCAACACAGATACGCAGTATTTT
CASSLGSGPSNTDTQYF
>NA|TRBV28|TRBJ1-2|NA
TGTGCCAGCACCGGAGGAGATGGCTACACCTTC
CASTGGDGYTF
>NA|TRBV6-1|TRBJ1-5|TRBD1
TGTGCCAGCAGCATTAAGACAGGGGGCGATCAGCCCCAGCATTTT
CASSIKTGGDQPQHF
>NA|TRBV28|TRBJ2-2|NA
TGTGCCAGCAGTTTAGGGGCAGGGGGGAAGACCGGGGAGCTGTTTTTT
CASSLGAGGKTGELFF
>few|TRBV6-5|TRBJ1-3|NA
TGTGCCAGCAGTTACTCCCTGGGGACTGCCGGAAACACCATATATTTT
CASSYSLGTAGNTIYF
>NA|TRBV11-3|TRBJ2-5|NA
TGTGCCAGCAGCTTAGAATCAGAGGGCCAAGAGACCCAGTACTTC
CASSLESEGQETQYF
>NA|TRBV2|TRBJ2-1|NA
TGTGCCAGCAGTGGGGGAGAAGGAGGCTACGAGCAGTTCTTC
CASSGGEGGYEQFF
>once|TRBV7-9|TRBJ2-3|TRBD2
TGTGCCAGCAGCTTAGATCGGCGGGGGGGCACAGATACGCAGTATTTT
CASSLDRRGGTDTQYF
>NA|TRBV28|TRBJ1-5|NA
TGTGCCAGCAGTGGGGGGGTCGGACAGCCCCAGCATTTT
CASSGGVGQPQHF
>NA|TRBV6-1|TRBJ2-7|NA
TGTGCCAGCAGTGAACTCGCAGGCAACTCCTACGAGCAGTACTTC
CASSELAGNSYEQYF
>NA|TRBV5-1|TRBJ1-1|NA
TGCGCCAGCAGCCACAAAATGAACACTGAAGCTTTCTTT
CASSHKMNTEAFF
>NA|TRBV6-5|TRBJ2-7|TRBD1
TGTGCCAGCAGTTTCGGGGACAGGGTCTACGAGCAGTACTTC
CASSFGDRVYEQYF
>NA|TRBV4-3|TRBJ1-4|NA
TGCGCCAGCAGCCAAGATCCTGGGCTAGCTGTAACAAAACTGTTTTTT
CASSQDPGLAVTKLFF
>NA|TRBV7-2|TRBJ2-7|NA
TGTGCCAGCAGCCCAGGTGTTCGCTCAATCTCCTACGAGCAGTACTTC
CASSPGVRSISYEQYF
>NA|TRBV10-3|TRBJ1-2|NA
TGTGCCATCAGTTTAATGGAGGAGGTCCACTATGGCTACACCTTC
CAISLMEEVHYGYTF
>NA|TRBV19|TRBJ1-1|NA
TGTGCCAGTAGTGAGGGCCTTTCAAAAGGATTCTTT
CASSEGLSKGFF
>NA|TRBV7-6|TRBJ2-2|TRBD2
TGTGCCAGCAGCTTAGAATCGCTAGCGGGAGCCGGGGAGCTGTTTTTT
CASSLESLAGAGELFF
>NA|TRBV30|TRBJ1-2|NA
TGTGCCTGGACCCCAGGAGGGATCCCCTATGGCTACACCTTC
CAWTPGGIPYGYTF
>NA|TRBV6-6|TRBJ2-5|TRBD1
TGTGCCGGGAAGGGGACAGGAGGGCAAGAGACCCAGTACTTC
CAGKGTGGQETQYF
>NA|TRBV4-3|TRBJ2-7|TRBD2
TGCGCCAGCAGCCAAGATCAAGGAGGCGGGAGTATCACCTACGAGCAGTACTTC
CASSQDQGGGSITYEQYF